Below are 21 T cell receptor beta chains sequenced from a single sample in a study of T cells after yellow fever vaccination. TCRdb called the 5' RACE reads again in MiXCR, with one record for every CDR3 protein. The sample consists of a few hundred thousand distinct CDR3 sequences, less than 20% of them appearing once. The source was PBMCs, collected 5 to 6 days after the first yellow fever vaccination. These receptor sequences come from a man aged 18 to 30 who received the YFV17D yellow fever vaccine.

This clonotype was recorded a few times. This rearrangement joins TRBV4-1 to TRBJ2-7; no clear D. CDR1 and CDR2 (germline): MGHRA, YSYEKL. V was trimmed by 3 bases and J by 6 bases, leaving 12 bases between them. This CDR3 is 13 amino acids long. CDR3 protein: CASSHWVEGEQYF. The CDR3 nucleotides read TGCGCCAGCAGCCACTGGGTTGAAGGCGAGCAGTACTTC.

The chain employs TRBV5-1 and TRBJ2-5; D uncertain. With 3 bases removed from V and 2 bases from J, the gap between germline ends came to 14 bases. The V gene's germline CDR1 is SGHRS and CDR2 YFSETQ. The CDR3 is 15 residues long. The DNA of the CDR3 is TGCGCCAGCAGCTCACGGCCAATGGTACAAGAGACCCAGTACTTC. It specifies CASSSRPMVQETQYF.

The J gene is TRBJ2-1, the V gene TRBV7-9; perhaps TRBD2 as D (7 bases). The CDR3 has 15 residues. The V and J ends lost 1 base and 6 bases respectively, with 13 bases between them. The germline V gene encodes CDR1 SEHNR and CDR2 FQNEAQ (reference sequence). The CDR3 here is CASSLVTGGLNEQFF. In DNA form, the CDR3 reads TGTGCCAGCAGCTTAGTGACGGGGGGCCTCAATGAGCAGTTCTTC. Full variable domain (outside the CDR3, taken from reference TRBV7-9 and TRBJ2-1): DTGVSQNPRHKITKRGQNVTFRCDPISEHNRLYWYRQTLGQGPEFLTYFQNEAQLEKSRLLSDRFSAERPKGSFSTLEIQRTEQGDSAMYLCASSLVTGGLNEQFFGPGTRLTVL.

The table lists this clonotype with a few counts. The chain joins TRBV5-1 to TRBJ1-2; D unclear. V was trimmed by 2 bases and J by 7 bases, leaving 12 bases between them. Germline V gene sequence: CDR1 SGHRS, CDR2 YFSETQ. The CDR3 totals 13 residues. The DNA of the CDR3 is TGCGCCAGCAGCTTCGGGGAAACGTCTGGCTACACCTTC. As protein: CASSFGETSGYTF.

This sequence joins TRBV12-3 or TRBV12-4 and TRBJ1-1, with a tentative D call TRBD1 (5 bases). This CDR3 is 14 amino acids long. Trimming pared 2 bases from V and 1 base from J, leaving 8 bases between. The CDR3 sequence is CASSLQGRNTEAFF. CDR3 coding DNA: TGTGCCAGCAGTTTACAGGGACGGAACACTGAAGCTTTCTTT.

This clonotype has more than one count but fewer than ten. The rearrangement joins TRBV11-2 to TRBJ2-7; 9 nucleotides match TRBD1. With 3 bases clipped from V and 7 bases from J, the junction kept 13 bases outside the gene matches. CDR1 and CDR2 (germline): SGHAT, FQNNGV. This CDR3 contains 16 residues. The CDR3 reads CASSLTGGISSWEQYF. The CDR3 nucleotides read TGTGCCAGCAGCTTGACAGGGGGAATTTCCAGCTGGGAGCAGTACTTC.

The V and J genes are TRBV25-1 and TRBJ2-3; D not certain. V shed 3 bases and J shed 2 bases, with 9 bases lying between them. CDR1 MGHDK and CDR2 SYGVNS come from the germline V gene. This CDR3 contains 14 residues. CDR3 in amino acids: CASSDRILTDTQYF. CDR3 in DNA: TGTGCCAGCAGTGACCGGATCCTCACAGATACGCAGTATTTT.

This clonotype occurred a few times. The chain carries TRBV4-3 and TRBJ1-2; TRBD1 matches 8 bases. CDR3 length equals 16 residues. Trimming at V came to 2 bases and at J to 4 bases, leaving 9 bases not matched to a gene. Germline V gene lookup returns CDR1 LGHNA and CDR2 YSLEER. The CDR3 DNA sequence: TGCGCCAGCAGCCAAACCGGGACAGGCCCAGTCTATGGCTACACCTTC. It encodes CASSQTGTGPVYGYTF.

The sample holds a few counts of this clonotype. The rearrangement uses TRBV6-5 and TRBJ1-2; D call uncertain. CDR1 and CDR2 (germline): MNHEY, SVGAGI. The germline V and J ends were trimmed by 3 bases and 8 bases, with 16 bases remaining between them. The CDR3 loop spans 14 amino acids. The CDR3 loop reads CASSYAEGGEGYTF. CDR3 nucleotide sequence: TGTGCCAGCAGTTATGCGGAGGGCGGGGAGGGCTACACCTTC.

This clonotype was detected only a few times. This chain uses TRBV5-1 with TRBJ1-3, with a tentative D call TRBD1 (5 bases). Trimming pared 2 bases from V and 4 bases from J, leaving 16 bases between. Germline CDR1 is SGHRS and CDR2 is YFSETQ. The CDR3 spans 16 residues. CDR3 loop: CASSLSRTSHGNTIYF. For the CDR3, the DNA is TGCGCCAGCAGCTTATCCCGGACAAGCCACGGAAACACCATATATTTT.

This clonotype has more than one count but fewer than ten. The V gene is TRBV5-1, the J gene TRBJ2-3; 8 bases agree with TRBD2. The length of the CDR3 is 15 residues. Germline V gene lookup returns CDR1 SGHRS and CDR2 YFSETQ. With 0 bases clipped from V and 4 bases from J, the junction kept 4 bases outside the gene matches. This CDR3 reads CASSLVGLVADTQYF. CDR3 sequence (DNA): TGCGCCAGCAGCTTGGTGGGACTAGTGGCAGATACGCAGTATTTT.

This clonotype was detected many times. This chain joins TRBV5-1 and TRBJ1-2; a weak D match, TRBD1 (6 bases). CDR1 SGHRS and CDR2 YFSETQ come from the germline V gene. The V and J ends lost 5 bases and 5 bases respectively, with 19 bases between them. This CDR3 region has 15 residues. CDR3: CASSSGQLGEYGYTF. CDR3 DNA: TGCGCCAGCAGTTCCGGACAGCTGGGGGAATATGGCTACACCTTC.

The chain combines TRBV5-1 with TRBJ2-7; D gene unclear. Germline V gene sequence: CDR1 SGHRS, CDR2 YFSETQ. The CDR3 loop spans 13 amino acids. Trimming took off 4 bases at V and 4 bases at J, with 12 bases between the two ends. The CDR3 nucleotides read TGCGCCAGCAGCCCGGGTCTGGGGTACGAGCAGTACTTC. This codes for CASSPGLGYEQYF. Based on the CDR3 plus reference TRBV5-1 and TRBJ2-7, the full variable domain is KAGVTQTPRYLIKTRGQQVTLSCSPISGHRSVSWYQQTPGQGLQFLFEYFSETQRNKGNFPGRFSGRQFSNSRSEMNVSTLELGDSALYLCASSPGLGYEQYFGPGTRLTVT.

This clonotype has more than one count but fewer than ten. The J gene is TRBJ2-7, the V gene TRBV7-2, with 8 bases matching TRBD1. V gave up 3 bases and J gave up 0 bases; unmatched junction bases: 4. The germline gives CDR1 SGHTA, CDR2 FQGNSA. The CDR3 has 15 residues. The CDR3: CASSFGTGPSYEQYF. The DNA for the CDR3 is TGTGCCAGCAGCTTCGGGACAGGACCCTCCTACGAGCAGTACTTC.

This clonotype was detected only a few times. The chain joins TRBV4-2 to TRBJ1-2, with no clear D. Per the germline V gene, CDR1 is LGHNA and CDR2 is YNFKEQ. V was pared by 1 base and J by 2 bases, with 8 bases between. CDR3 length: 14 residues. In nucleotides, the CDR3 is TGTGCCAGCAGCCAAGTTCCAGGAAACTATGGCTACACCTTC. Amino acids: CASSQVPGNYGYTF.

Comments on this clonotype: Lacking the conserved final phenylalanine or tryptophan, this CDR3 likely reflects a read error. The DNA is left out, because the CDR3 cannot be placed on it with certainty; the CDR3 is given as TCRdb lists it. This chain links TRBV2 with TRBJ2-5; TRBD2, as called in the table, went unchecked against the DNA. Germline V gives CDR1 SNHLY, CDR2 FYNNEI. The CDR3 spans 13 residues, counting both ends. CDR3 sequence reads: CASSRGLAEHQPL.

This clonotype was counted between two and nine times. V gene TRBV5-1 combines with J gene TRBJ1-2; D not certain. CDR1 SGHRS and CDR2 YFSETQ come from the germline V gene. Between the trimmed V and J ends, which lost 2 bases and 1 base, there was a span of 9 bases. The CDR3 length is 14 residues. In DNA form, the CDR3 reads TGCGCCAGCAGCTTTGATGACTATAACTATGGCTACACCTTC. This gives the protein CASSFDDYNYGYTF.

V usage is TRBV12-3 or TRBV12-4 and J usage is TRBJ2-1, with TRBD2 matching over 10 bases. After removal of 3 bases from V and 5 bases from J, the junction contained 10 bases not matched to a gene. The CDR3 is 17 residues long. The CDR3 DNA is TGTGCCAGCAGTTTCAAGGGGCTAGCGGGGGCCCACAATGAGCAGTTCTTC. Protein product: CASSFKGLAGAHNEQFF.

This clonotype was detected only a few times. The chain uses TRBV12-3 or TRBV12-4 and TRBJ1-1, with D maybe TRBD1 (5 bases). This CDR3 contains 13 residues. V was cut by 11 bases and J by 1 base, with 14 bases left in between. CDR3 sequence: CAGGGKGNTEAFF. CDR3 in DNA: TGTGCCGGGGGAGGGAAAGGGAACACTGAAGCTTTCTTT.

This clonotype has a count of ten or more. The chain links TRBV29-1 to TRBJ2-3; 7 nucleotides line up with TRBD1. There are 14 residues in the CDR3. V shed 4 bases and J 6 bases; nucleotides not matched to a gene: 10. In germline, CDR1 is SQVTM, CDR2 ANQGSEA. CDR3 region: CSVVPRQGVDTQYF. CDR3 nucleotides: TGCAGCGTTGTACCCCGACAGGGTGTGGATACGCAGTATTTT.

This rearrangement joins TRBV15 to TRBJ2-7; D is unresolved. V was pared by 1 base and J by 3 bases, with 7 bases between. The germline CDR1 and CDR2 sequences are LNHNV and YYDKDF (reference sequence). The CDR3 covers 13 residues. CDR3 in amino acids: CATSRAHSYEQYV. The CDR3, as DNA: TGTGCCACCAGCAGAGCGCACAGCTACGAGCAGTACGTC.